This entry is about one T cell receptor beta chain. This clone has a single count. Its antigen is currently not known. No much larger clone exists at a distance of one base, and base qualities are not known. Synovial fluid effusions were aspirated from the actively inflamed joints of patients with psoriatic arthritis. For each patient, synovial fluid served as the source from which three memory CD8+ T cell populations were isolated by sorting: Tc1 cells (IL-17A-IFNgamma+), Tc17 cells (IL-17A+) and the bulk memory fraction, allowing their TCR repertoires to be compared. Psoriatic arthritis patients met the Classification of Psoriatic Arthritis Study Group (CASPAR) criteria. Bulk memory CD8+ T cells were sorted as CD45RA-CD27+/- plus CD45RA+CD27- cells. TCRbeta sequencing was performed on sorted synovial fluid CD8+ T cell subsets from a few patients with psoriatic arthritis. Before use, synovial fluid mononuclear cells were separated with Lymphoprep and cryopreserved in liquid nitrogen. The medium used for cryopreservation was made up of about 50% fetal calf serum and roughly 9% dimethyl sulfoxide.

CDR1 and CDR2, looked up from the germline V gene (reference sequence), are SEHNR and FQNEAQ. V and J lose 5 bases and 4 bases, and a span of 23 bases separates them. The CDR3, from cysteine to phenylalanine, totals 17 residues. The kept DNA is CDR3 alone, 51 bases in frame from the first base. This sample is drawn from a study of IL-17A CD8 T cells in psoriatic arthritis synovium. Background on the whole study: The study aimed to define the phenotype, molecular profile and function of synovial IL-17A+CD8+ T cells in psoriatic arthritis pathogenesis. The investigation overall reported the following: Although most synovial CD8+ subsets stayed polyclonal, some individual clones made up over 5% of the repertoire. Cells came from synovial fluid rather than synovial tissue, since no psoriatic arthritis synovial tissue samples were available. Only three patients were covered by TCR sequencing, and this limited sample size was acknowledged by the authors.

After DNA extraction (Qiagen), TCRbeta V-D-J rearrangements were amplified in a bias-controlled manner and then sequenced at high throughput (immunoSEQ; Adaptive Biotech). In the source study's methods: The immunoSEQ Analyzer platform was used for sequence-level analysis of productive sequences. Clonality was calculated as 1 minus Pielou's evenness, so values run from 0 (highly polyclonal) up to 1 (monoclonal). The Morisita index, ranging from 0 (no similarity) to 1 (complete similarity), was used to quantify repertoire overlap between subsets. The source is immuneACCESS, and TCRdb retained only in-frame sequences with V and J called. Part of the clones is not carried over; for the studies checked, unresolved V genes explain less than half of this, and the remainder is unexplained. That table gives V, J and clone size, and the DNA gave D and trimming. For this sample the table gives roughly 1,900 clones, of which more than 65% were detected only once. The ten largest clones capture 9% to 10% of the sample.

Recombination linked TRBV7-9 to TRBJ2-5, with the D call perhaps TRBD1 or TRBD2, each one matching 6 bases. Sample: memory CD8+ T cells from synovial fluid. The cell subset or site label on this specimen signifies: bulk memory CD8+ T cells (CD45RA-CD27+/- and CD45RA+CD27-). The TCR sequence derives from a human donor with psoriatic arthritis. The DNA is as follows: TGTGCCAGCAGCCCAACCGGCAGCGGAGGGGGGAGAGAGACCCAGTACTTC. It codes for CASSPTGSGGGRETQYF.